Listed below are T cell receptor beta chains from one sample, sequenced in a study of naive and memory T cell subsets. MiXCR, applied by TCRdb to the UMI-ligation and nested PCR reads, yields one record per CDR3 protein. The table lists roughly 130,000 distinct CDR3 sequences, around a third of them singletons. The sample taken for sequencing was central memory CD4+ T cells from blood. All receptors come from a human donor in good health. Each CDR3 is given with its conserved first and last residue. Fields, in order: clone size, J gene, V gene, D gene, CDR3 DNA, CDR3 protein. The D gene is left open where the match is weak. The size field is filled for only some rows; it gives once, few, many or a size class.

>-|TRBJ2-5|TRBV14|TRBD1
TGTGCCAGCAGCCAGGGACAGGGATGGGCCCAAGAGACCCAGTACTTC
CASSQGQGWAQETQYF
>few|TRBJ2-1|TRBV5-1|-
TGCGCCAGCAGCCCCAAGGCTGGGGGCTCCTGGAACAATGAGCAGTTCTTC
CASSPKAGGSWNNEQFF
>-|TRBJ1-5|TRBV6-1|-
TGTGCCAGCAGGAAGACAGCTCTTAGCAATCAGCCCCAGCATTTT
CASRKTALSNQPQHF
>-|TRBJ2-3|TRBV20-1|TRBD2
TGCAGTGCATCAAGCGGGAGGGCAGATACGCAGTATTTT
CSASSGRADTQYF
>many|TRBJ2-1|TRBV7-6|-
TGTGCCAGCAGCTTACTACAGAGCTCCTACAATGAGCAGTTCTTC
CASSLLQSSYNEQFF
>-|TRBJ1-1|TRBV29-1|-
TGCAGCGTTGAGAAGGGGGTGGGGTACACTGAAGCTTTCTTT
CSVEKGVGYTEAFF
>once|TRBJ2-1|TRBV9|-
TGTGCCAGCAGCCCCCCCCCCAGAGGTGACAATGAGCAGTTCTTC
CASSPPPRGDNEQFF
>few|TRBJ2-7|TRBV15|-
TGTGCCACCAGCACCGGGGGCTTCTACGAGCAGTACTTC
CATSTGGFYEQYF
>-|TRBJ2-7|TRBV29-1|-
TGCAGCGTGCGGGACGGGGGCTACGAGCAGTACTTC
CSVRDGGYEQYF
>-|TRBJ2-1|TRBV6-2/TRBV6-3|TRBD2
TGTGCCAGCACCTCGGGGCTAGCGGGAGGGCCGTTCCCCCAGCAGTTCTTC
CASTSGLAGGPFPQQFF
>few|TRBJ1-1|TRBV14|-
TGTGCCAGCAGCCAAGACCTCATGAACACTGAAGCTTTCTTT
CASSQDLMNTEAFF
>many|TRBJ1-1|TRBV28|-
TGTGCCACCTACAGAGGTTCTCTCGGGACTGAAGCTTTCTTT
CATYRGSLGTEAFF
>-|TRBJ1-1|TRBV24-1|TRBD1
TGTGCCACCCTGGACAGGACGAACACTGAAGCTTTCTTT
CATLDRTNTEAFF
>-|TRBJ2-1|TRBV11-2|TRBD2
TGTGCCAGCAGCTCCGGGACTAGTAGGAGGAATGAGCAGTTCTTC
CASSSGTSRRNEQFF
>-|TRBJ2-1|TRBV20-1|TRBD2
TGCAGTGCTAGATCCGGACTAGCTCCGGGTGAGCAGTTCTTC
CSARSGLAPGEQFF
>-|TRBJ1-5|TRBV6-1|TRBD1
TGTGCCAGCAGTCAGGACAGGGCAGAGCGGCCCCAGCATTTT
CASSQDRAERPQHF
>-|TRBJ2-4|TRBV20-1|TRBD1
TGCAGTGCTAGAGAAGCGACAGGGGCCAAAAACATTCAGTACTTC
CSAREATGAKNIQYF
>-|TRBJ1-5|TRBV29-1|-
TGCAGCGTTGGGGCCGGGACGAATCAGCCCCAGCATTTT
CSVGAGTNQPQHF
>few|TRBJ2-1|TRBV7-8|-
TGTGCCAGCAGCTTTAGCGCGAGCTCCTACAATGAGCAGTTCTTC
CASSFSASSYNEQFF
>-|TRBJ2-1|TRBV7-8|TRBD2
TGTGCCAGCAGCTCTTCTAGCGGGGGGCACAATGAGCAGTTCTTC
CASSSSSGGHNEQFF
>-|TRBJ1-5|TRBV9|-
TGTGCCAGCAGCGTAGGGGAAGGGGTAAGCAATCAGCCCCAGCATTTT
CASSVGEGVSNQPQHF
>-|TRBJ2-3|TRBV5-1|TRBD1
TGCGCCAGCAGCTACCGGACAGGTAGCACAGATACGCAGTATTTT
CASSYRTGSTDTQYF
>-|TRBJ2-2|TRBV20-1|-
TGCAGTGCTAGAGATAGCCGGGTTGGCCCTCTCGCCGGGGAGCTGTTTTTT
CSARDSRVGPLAGELFF
>-|TRBJ2-1|TRBV5-1|TRBD2
TGCGCCAGCAGCTTGCGGAGCGGGACCTACAATGAGCAGTTCTTC
CASSLRSGTYNEQFF
>-|TRBJ2-2|TRBV5-1|TRBD2
TGCGCCAGCAAGACTTTTGCGGGAGACACCGGGGAGCTGTTTTTT
CASKTFAGDTGELFF
>-|TRBJ2-2|TRBV11-3|TRBD1
TGTGCCAGCAGCTTCTCGACAGGGGGCATCACCGGGGAGCTGTTTTTT
CASSFSTGGITGELFF
>many|TRBJ2-2|TRBV28|TRBD2
TGTGCCAGCAGTGCCGGACTAGCTAGGGACTGGCTGTTTTTT
CASSAGLARDWLFF
>-|TRBJ1-6|TRBV28|-
TGTGCCAGCAGTAAGAATAATTCACCCCTCCACTTT
CASSKNNSPLHF
>many|TRBJ2-4|TRBV29-1|TRBD1
TGCAGCGTTGCCTCACAGGGGGCCGGATGGACTGGGGGAAACATTCAGTACTTC
CSVASQGAGWTGGNIQYF
>-|TRBJ2-2|TRBV3-1|-
TGTGCCAGCAGCTCCCCCCGGGCGGGCGGGGAGCTGTTTTTT
CASSSPRAGGELFF
>many|TRBJ2-6|TRBV5-6|TRBD1
TGTGCCACCTCTGAGACCGGGACAGGCTGGAGGGTCAACGTCCTGACTTTC
CATSETGTGWRVNVLTF
>few|TRBJ1-5|TRBV27|TRBD1
TGTGCCAGCAGTTTATCGGACAGGTTGGATCAGCCCCAGCATTTT
CASSLSDRLDQPQHF
>many|TRBJ2-3|TRBV7-9|-
TGTGCCAGCAGCGACCCCAGGTCTTTCACAGATACGCAGTATTTT
CASSDPRSFTDTQYF
>few|TRBJ2-1|TRBV7-2|-
TGTGCCAGCAGCCCGTATCCCGGGGCCTACAATGAGCAGTTCTTC
CASSPYPGAYNEQFF
>-|TRBJ2-5|TRBV5-1|TRBD1
TGCGCCAGCAGCTTGGCTCTCCAGGGGGTTCAAGAGACCCAGTACTTC
CASSLALQGVQETQYF
>-|TRBJ2-7|TRBV5-6|TRBD1
TGTGCCAGCAGCGCGGCAGGGACAGGGCAGAACGAGCAGTACTTC
CASSAAGTGQNEQYF
>-|TRBJ1-3|TRBV12-3/TRBV12-4|-
TGTGCCAGCATAACGGCTGGAAACACCATATATTTT
CASITAGNTIYF
>-|TRBJ2-1|TRBV12-3/TRBV12-4|-
TGTGCCAGCAGTCCCCAGGGGTTCGGGCAGTTCTTC
CASSPQGFGQFF
>few|TRBJ2-1|TRBV29-1|TRBD2
TGCAGCGGATTACCGGGACTAGCGCCCTACAATGAGCAGTTCTTC
CSGLPGLAPYNEQFF
>-|TRBJ2-1|TRBV20-1|-
TGCAGTGCTAACCTTGGGGCGTCCAATGAGCAGTTCTTC
CSANLGASNEQFF
>-|TRBJ2-7|TRBV7-8|-
TGTGCCAGCAGCTTAGGGAGGGCCGGGTACGAGCAGTACTTC
CASSLGRAGYEQYF
>-|TRBJ2-2|TRBV5-1|-
TGCGCCAGCAGCTTGGGCACAGGGTACACCGGGGAGCTGTTTTTT
CASSLGTGYTGELFF
>few|TRBJ2-1|TRBV7-6|-
TGTGCCAGCAAAGCTGGGCGGGGCCGCTACAATGAGCAGTTCTTC
CASKAGRGRYNEQFF
>-|TRBJ2-6|TRBV6-5|-
TGTGCCAGCAGTGAGGACAGACTTGGGGCCAACGTCCTGACTTTC
CASSEDRLGANVLTF
>-|TRBJ2-3|TRBV27|TRBD2
TGTGCCAGCCAGGGACTAGCGGGAGCGGAAGATACGCAGTATTTT
CASQGLAGAEDTQYF